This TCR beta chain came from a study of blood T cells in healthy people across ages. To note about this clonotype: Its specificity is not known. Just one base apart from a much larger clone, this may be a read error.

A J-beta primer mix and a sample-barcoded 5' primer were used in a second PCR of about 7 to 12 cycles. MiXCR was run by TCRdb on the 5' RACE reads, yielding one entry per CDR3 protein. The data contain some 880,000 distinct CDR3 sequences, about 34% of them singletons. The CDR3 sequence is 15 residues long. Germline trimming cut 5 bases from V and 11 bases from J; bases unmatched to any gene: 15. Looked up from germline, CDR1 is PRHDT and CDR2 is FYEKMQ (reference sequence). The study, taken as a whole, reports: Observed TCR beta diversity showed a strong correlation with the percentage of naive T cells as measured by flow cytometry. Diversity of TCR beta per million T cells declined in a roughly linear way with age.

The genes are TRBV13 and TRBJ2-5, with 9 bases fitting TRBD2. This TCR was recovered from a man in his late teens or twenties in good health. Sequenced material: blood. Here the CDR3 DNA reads TGTGCCAGCAGCCGCACTAGCGGGCCCTTCAATGAGCAGTACTTC. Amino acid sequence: CASSRTSGPFNEQYF.